Each of the 15 T cell receptor beta chains below was sequenced from the same sample in a study of blood T cells in healthy people across ages. Combining a sample-barcoded 5' primer with a J-beta primer mix, a second PCR ran for about 7 to 11 cycles. TCRdb passed the 5' RACE reads through MiXCR, listing each CDR3 protein once. The data contain more than 550,000 distinct CDR3 sequences, 20% to 25% of them singletons. The sequencing input was blood. Receptors were obtained from a man aged 65-85 years in good health.

This clonotype was seen only a few times. J is TRBJ1-3 and V is TRBV6-4; no clear D. V was pared by 0 bases and J by 11 bases, with 17 bases between. CDR1 and CDR2 (germline): MRHNA, SNTAGT. This CDR3 is 15 amino acids long. The CDR3 protein is CASSDSRKPAEAIYF. CDR3 DNA sequence: TGTGCCAGCAGTGACTCGAGAAAGCCCGCCGAGGCCATATATTTT.

This chain links TRBV6-6 with TRBJ2-5; D may be TRBD1 (6 bases). Trimming stripped 6 bases from V and 5 bases from J, with 19 bases between. Germline CDR1 is MNHNY and CDR2 is SVGAGI (reference sequence). The CDR3 covers 15 residues. Here the CDR3 DNA reads TGTGCCAGCAGCCAGTTTGGGGGCGCGGGTGAGACCCAGTACTTC. This translates into CASSQFGGAGETQYF.

This sequence joins TRBV27 and TRBJ2-3; D remains unclear. CDR1 and CDR2 (germline): MNHEY, SMNVEV (reference sequence). V was trimmed by 2 bases and J by 0 bases, leaving 15 bases between them. This CDR3 spans 17 amino acids. The CDR3 DNA sequence: TGTGCCAGCAGTTTACAGAAAAGGGCAGCTAGCACAGATACGCAGTATTTT. Its translation: CASSLQKRAASTDTQYF.

This clonotype showed up just a few times. The CDR3 reads CASSSNGRPNEKLFF. The CDR3 DNA reads as TGTGCCAGCAGTTCCAATGGACGGCCGAATGAAAAACTGTTTTTT. V gene TRBV28 combines with J gene TRBJ1-4; unclear D gene. The CDR3 has 15 amino acids. Deletions cut 4 bases from V and 5 bases from J, with 14 bases between. Per germline, CDR1 MDHEN and CDR2 SYDVKM.

This clonotype was found a few times. CDR3 in amino acids: CASSPRDASITEAFF. The CDR3 DNA reads as TGCGCCAGCAGCCCACGGGACGCGTCGATCACTGAAGCTTTCTTT. This rearrangement joins TRBV5-1 to TRBJ1-1; weak D call: TRBD1 (5 bases). CDR1 SGHRS and CDR2 YFSETQ come from the germline V gene. This CDR3 is 15 amino acids long. V lost 4 bases, J lost 4 bases, and 17 bases lay in between.

Ten or more counts support this clonotype. The V and J genes are TRBV5-1 and TRBJ1-2, with D tentatively TRBD1 (5 bases). Trimming cost V 4 bases and J 2 bases, with 18 bases left between them. The CDR3 sequence is 16 residues long. The germline CDR1 and CDR2 sequences are SGHRS and YFSETQ. The CDR3 protein is CASSPYGRGENYGYTF. The CDR3 DNA reads TGCGCCAGCAGCCCGTATGGTAGGGGCGAGAACTATGGCTACACCTTC.

V and J are TRBV11-2 and TRBJ2-3; perhaps TRBD2 as D (5 bases). CDR1 SGHAT and CDR2 FQNNGV come from the germline V gene. The CDR3 sequence is 16 residues long. V dropped 1 base and J dropped 3 bases, with 14 bases sitting between them. CDR3 nucleotide sequence: TGTGCCAGCAGCTTAGGTGAGGGAGTGAAGACAGATACGCAGTATTTT. Translating gives CASSLGEGVKTDTQYF. Using reference TRBV11-2 and TRBJ2-3 for the parts outside the CDR3, the full variable domain is EAGVAQSPRYKIIEKRQSVAFWCNPISGHATLYWYQQILGQGPKLLIQFQNNGVVDDSQLPKDRFSAERLKGVDSTLKIQPAKLEDSAVYLCASSLGEGVKTDTQYFGPGTRLTVL.

V and J are TRBV27 and TRBJ2-7, with D uncertain. Looked up from germline, CDR1 is MNHEY and CDR2 is SMNVEV (reference sequence). The ends were cut back, 6 bases at V and 4 bases at J, with 16 bases in the middle. The CDR3 sequence is 14 residues long. The CDR3 DNA is TGTGCCAGCAGCCCCGCAGTCCCTTTTTACGAGCAGTACTTC. Its protein product is CASSPAVPFYEQYF.

The CDR3 DNA follows: TGCGCCAGCAGCCCAAGGACTAGCGGGGACTACAATGAGCAGTTCTTC. Its protein product is CASSPRTSGDYNEQFF. The V gene is TRBV5-1, the J gene TRBJ2-1; TRBD2 matches at 12 bases. The CDR3 is 16 residues long. The germline V gene has CDR1 SGHRS and CDR2 YFSETQ. V shed 4 bases, J shed 3 bases, and the junction held 5 bases outside the gene matches.

This chain connects TRBV20-1 to TRBJ2-1; 8 bases are a match to TRBD1. V lost 2 bases to trimming and J lost 2 bases; unmatched junction nucleotides: 8. The germline CDR1 and CDR2 sequences are DFQATT and SNEGSKA (reference sequence). The CDR3 has 16 amino acids. The CDR3: CSARSGGGIAYNEQFF. DNA of the CDR3: TGCAGTGCTAGATCAGGGGGCGGGATCGCCTACAATGAGCAGTTCTTC.

This clonotype was counted only a few times. CDR3 sequence (DNA): TGTGTAGGGAGCAGGGGGCCGAACACTGAAGCTTTCTTT. The encoded protein is CVGSRGPNTEAFF. The V call is TRBV12-3 or TRBV12-4, the J call TRBJ1-1, with 8 bases lining up with TRBD1. The CDR3 consists of 13 residues.

V and J are TRBV6-5 and TRBJ2-3, with unresolved D. Trimming took 0 bases from V and 0 from J, leaving 7 bases between them. Per the germline V gene, CDR1 is MNHEY and CDR2 is SVGAGI. The CDR3 consists of 15 residues. The CDR3 DNA follows: TGTGCCAGCAGTTACTCGATAGTAAGCACAGATACGCAGTATTTT. Residues: CASSYSIVSTDTQYF.

This clonotype was observed a few times. The rearrangement uses TRBV18 and TRBJ1-2; D uncertain. The V gene lost 0 bases and the J gene lost 4 bases, with 9 bases spanning the gap. The CDR3 sequence is 14 residues long. Germline loops: CDR1 KGHSH, CDR2 LQKENI. DNA of the CDR3: TGTGCCAGCTCACCACCCCAGAGCCTCTATGGCTACACCTTC. Amino acid sequence: CASSPPQSLYGYTF. Full variable domain (outside the CDR3, taken from reference TRBV18 and TRBJ1-2): NAGVMQNPRHLVRRRGQEARLRCSPMKGHSHVYWYRQLPEEGLKFMVYLQKENIIDESGMPKERFSAEFPKEGPSILRIQQVVRGDSAAYFCASSPPQSLYGYTFGSGTRLTVV.

This clonotype occurred a few times. V gene TRBV30 combines with J gene TRBJ1-6; D is ambiguous. Germline CDR1 and CDR2: GTSNPN and SVGIG (reference sequence). The ends were cut back, 1 base at V and 7 bases at J, with 5 bases in the middle. The CDR3 sequence is 12 residues long. The CDR3 reads CAWSEGNSPLHF. In DNA, the CDR3 is TGTGCCTGGAGTGAAGGCAATTCACCCCTCCACTTT.

The chain uses TRBV21-1 and TRBJ2-6; the listed D gene, TRBD1, was not tested against the DNA. TRBV21-1 is reported as a pseudogene. The CDR3 contains 19 residues. The CDR3 DNA reads as TGTGCCAGCAGCAAAGCAAGAACAGGCCGTAGCTCTGGGGCCAACGTCCTGACTTTC. It translates to CASSKARTGRSSGANVLTF.